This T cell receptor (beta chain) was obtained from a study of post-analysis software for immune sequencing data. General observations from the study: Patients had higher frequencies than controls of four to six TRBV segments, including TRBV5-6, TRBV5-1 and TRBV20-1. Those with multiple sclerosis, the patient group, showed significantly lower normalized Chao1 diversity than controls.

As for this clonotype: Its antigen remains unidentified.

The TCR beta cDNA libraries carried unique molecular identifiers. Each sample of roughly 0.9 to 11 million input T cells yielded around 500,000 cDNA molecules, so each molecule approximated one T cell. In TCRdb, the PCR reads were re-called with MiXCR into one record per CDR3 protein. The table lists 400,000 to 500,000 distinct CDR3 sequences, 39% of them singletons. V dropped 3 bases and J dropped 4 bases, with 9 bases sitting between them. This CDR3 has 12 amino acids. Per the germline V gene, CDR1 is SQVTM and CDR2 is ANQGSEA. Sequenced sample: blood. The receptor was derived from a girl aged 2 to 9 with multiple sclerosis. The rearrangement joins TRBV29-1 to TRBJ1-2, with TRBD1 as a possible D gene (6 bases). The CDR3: CSVDRGSYGYTF. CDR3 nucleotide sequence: TGCAGCGTTGACAGGGGCTCCTATGGCTACACCTTC.